This TCR beta chain was documented in a study of CD4 T cells in relation to SARS-CoV-2 and coronaviruses (dated by TCRdb to the early 2020s). General notes on the study: The ViraFEST assay cultured PBMCs with antigen for 10 days, then sequenced TCR beta CDR3s to find antigen-specific clonal expansions. The Adaptive Biotechnologies TCR-sequencing kit was used for samples from a few pre-COVID donors and for the naive versus memory experiments, whereas the other data were Illumina-based. Patient-derived lymphoblastoid cell lines were used to map the HLA restriction of shared crossreactive spike epitopes. The negative reference condition was either a culture with an HIV-1 Nef peptide pool or a culture with no peptide. The study assessed, at the TCR clonotype level, memory CD4+ T cell crossreactivity between SARS-CoV-2 and common cold coronavirus spike proteins. A different TCR-beta assay, based on Illumina, was used to sequence expansion assays from other donors in the study. What the work shows at the level of the full study, not this receptor alone: In roughly 70% of donors, memory CD4+ clonotypes turned up that crossrecognized SARS-CoV-2 and at least one common cold coronavirus spike. Small numbers of patients and of tested TCRs were a limitation of the study. Because no donor provided both pre-pandemic and post-infection samples, tracing the source of pre-existing responses was limited. Because the crossreactivity analysis focused on spike protein, crossreactivity against other viral proteins was not assessed. Crossreactive clones showed significantly weaker SARS-CoV-2-driven expansion than monoreactive clones, consistent with antigenic imprinting.

Sequences SQVTM (CDR1) and ANQGSEA (CDR2) are obtained from the germline V gene. The CDR3 measures 13 amino acids from cysteine to phenylalanine. The sequence is cut down to CDR3 DNA, 39 bases in frame from base 1. Germline trimming: 1 base from V, 12 bases from J; junction bases outside gene matches: 3. CD4+ T cells from unexposed donors were collected before the COVID-19 pandemic (2011-2018). After around 10 days of culture, CD4+ T cells were isolated with the EasySep CD4+ T cell isolation kit. As cell numbers permitted, CD4+ T cells from unexposed donors were tested for reactivity to SARS-CoV-2 S and N and to four common cold coronavirus spike pools. Each well received about 2 million PBMCs, cultured in IMDM supplemented with around 5% human AB serum and roughly 10 IU/ml IL-2. Half of the culture medium was replaced with fresh IL-2-containing medium on days 3 and 7. Each peptide culture condition was generally run in triplicate replicate wells. The leukapheresis product used for the unexposed donors was purchased from a commercial source. PBMCs were isolated from leukapheresis product or whole blood by Ficoll-Paque PLUS gradient centrifugation. PBMCs were either used fresh in the expansion assay or cryopreserved at -140 degrees C. The QIAamp Micro DNA Kit was used to extract genomic DNA from the CD4+ T cells.

A note on this clone: Its antigen has not been determined. Within one base of it there is no much larger clone, and no base qualities were kept.

The library was prepared using the immunoSEQ multiplex PCR assay. The paper's processing steps were these. During preprocessing, nonproductive sequences were discarded, as were any CDR3s that did not begin with C, did not end with F or W, or were shorter than 7 amino acids. The MANAFEST web app was used to call antigen-specific clonotypes on the basis of expansion compared with the reference and with other culture wells. To be counted as positive, a clone had to show significant expansion compared with the reference culture, at an FDR below 0.05, in 2 of 3 replicate wells. Positive clones also required significant expansion versus all other tandem wells and an odds ratio above 5. CDR3 homology was quantified as pairwise Levenshtein distance, calculated with the stringdist R package after three terminal residues were trimmed from each end. Not all clones reach the TCRdb copy of this immuneACCESS table, which keeps in-frame sequences only. Checked studies attribute under half of the gap to unresolved V genes and leave the rest unexplained. The D gene and trimming were derived from the DNA, and the V and J assignments and clone size from that table. The sample records some 29,000 clones, about 70% of which are singletons. The top ten clones comprise 20% to 25% of the sample.

The sequence derives from a human donor in good health. The source material was CD4+ T cells from PBMCs, cultured in vitro. The rearranged segments are TRBV29-1 and TRBJ1-6; TRBD1 fits 10 bases in the junction. At the DNA level, the sequence is TGCAGCGTTGAAGTGGGACAGGGGTTACCCCTCCACTTT. Its translation reads: CSVEVGQGLPLHF.